The text below deals with one TCR beta chain. Authors' analysis steps: Reference gene primer amplification gave estimated nucleated cell counts. This table comes from immunoSEQ multiplex PCR, and its TCRdb copy is limited to in-frame clones, with some not included. The V and J calls and clone size were taken over from that table, and D and trimming were inferred from the DNA. The data hold 130,000 to 150,000 clones, with 70% to 90% observed a single time. The sample is drawn from a study of blood T cell repertoires in COVID-19. The overall study: Acute-phase and convalescent COVID-19 samples originated in the United States, Italy and Spain. From T cells, B-cell-depleted T cells, or PBMCs came the material, which was cDNA or gDNA.

This CDR3 region has 14 residues. V was trimmed by 7 bases and J by 1 base, leaving 13 bases between them. Germline lookup yields CDR1 SNHLY and CDR2 FYNNEI. The rearrangement joins TRBV2 to TRBJ1-1, with unresolved D. Sequencing used peripheral blood. The clonotype was recovered from a woman in her thirties or forties with active or convalescent COVID-19. CDR3 DNA sequence: TGTGCCAGCACCTACGCCGCGGGGAACACTGAAGCTTTCTTT. Amino acids: CASTYAAGNTEAFF.